This passage covers 30 T cell receptor beta chains from one sample sequenced in a study of human T cells and chemical hapten exposure. TCRdb redid the calling of the RACE reads with MiXCR, one entry per CDR3 protein. Found here are some 89,000 distinct CDR3 sequences, around 25% of them singletons; the top ten hold approximately 10%. Described time point: patch test 3, about 24 weeks after DPC sensitization. The sample's treatment: therapeutic diphenylcyclopropenone sensitization with weekly scalp DPC. This specimen was whole blood, taken in connection with sensitization to the hapten diphenylcyclopropenone (DPC). The receptors here all came from a man aged 40-50 years with alopecia areata. Some clones in this sample may be carry-over from other donors' samples.

This chain uses TRBV6-2 or TRBV6-3 with TRBJ2-7; D may be TRBD1 (6 bases). The V and J ends lost 5 bases and 3 bases respectively, with 17 bases between them. This CDR3 contains 15 residues. The germline V gene has CDR1 MNHEY and CDR2 SVGEGT. The CDR3 here is CASSPRGRSDYEQYF. CDR3 sequence (DNA): TGTGCCAGCAGTCCCAGGGGCAGGTCGGACTACGAGCAGTACTTC.

This clonotype was detected only a few times. The V and J genes are TRBV5-1 and TRBJ2-2, with TRBD1 as a possible D gene (5 bases). The germline gives CDR1 SGHRS, CDR2 YFSETQ. V lost 0 bases to trimming and J lost 1 base, with 10 bases between them. The CDR3 loop spans 16 amino acids. In DNA form, the CDR3 reads TGCGCCAGCAGCTTGGGGGGCATCGTGAACACCGGGGAGCTGTTTTTT. The encoded protein is CASSLGGIVNTGELFF.

The rearrangement links TRBV7-2 to TRBJ1-4; possibly TRBD1 for D (5 bases). This CDR3 is built from 14 residues. The germline V and J ends were trimmed by 1 base and 6 bases, with 9 bases remaining between them. CDR1 and CDR2 (germline): SGHTA, FQGNSA. The CDR3 bases are TGTGCCAGCAGCTTAGGCCAGGGCCATGAAAAACTGTTTTTT. Translating it yields CASSLGQGHEKLFF.

The rearrangement uses TRBV5-1 and TRBJ1-2, with TRBD1 as a possible D gene (5 bases). Trimming pared 0 bases from V and 1 base from J, leaving 7 bases between. The CDR3 consists of 14 residues. From germline, CDR1 is SGHRS and CDR2 YFSETQ. The CDR3 protein is CASSLVDSNYGYTF. As DNA, the CDR3 is TGCGCCAGCAGCTTGGTTGACAGTAACTATGGCTACACCTTC.

The V call is TRBV14, the J call TRBJ2-1, with TRBD1 matching 11 bases. With 1 base clipped from V and 9 bases from J, the junction kept 2 bases outside the gene matches. Germline-derived CDR1 and CDR2 are SGHDN and FVKESK. This CDR3 is 14 amino acids long. The CDR3 nucleotides read TGTGCCAGCAGCCAAGGGACAGGGGGCGGTGAGCAGTTCTTC. This gives the protein CASSQGTGGGEQFF.

The V gene is TRBV2, the J gene TRBJ2-7; D uncertain. From germline, CDR1 is SNHLY and CDR2 FYNNEI. The CDR3 sequence is 11 residues long. Trimming took off 4 bases at V and 3 bases at J, with 4 bases between the two ends. CDR3 loop: CASSVDYEQYF. CDR3 DNA sequence: TGTGCCAGCAGTGTCGACTACGAGCAGTACTTC.

The V call is TRBV6-4, the J call TRBJ1-4, with D unresolved. Trimming removed 3 bases at V and 5 bases at J, with 13 bases between. The germline V gene has CDR1 MRHNA and CDR2 SNTAGT. The CDR3 totals 15 residues. As DNA, the CDR3 is TGTGCCAGCAGTGAGTCGCCGGGAACAAATGAAAAACTGTTTTTT. Protein sequence: CASSESPGTNEKLFF.

The chain carries TRBV3-1 and TRBJ2-1; 7 bases are shared with TRBD2. The trim removed 0 bases at V and 12 bases at J, leaving 8 bases unmatched. Germline CDR1 and CDR2: LGHDT and YNNKEL (reference sequence). The CDR3 sequence is 14 residues long. The DNA of the CDR3 is TGTGCCAGCAGCCAAGACCCTACTAGCGACATGCAGTTCTTC. It translates to CASSQDPTSDMQFF.

This clonotype was seen a few times. V and J are TRBV6-1 and TRBJ2-7; 13 bases line up with TRBD2. The CDR3 contains 14 residues. Looked up from germline, CDR1 is MNHNS and CDR2 is SASEGT. Germline trimming cut 6 bases from V and 9 bases from J; bases unmatched to any gene: 8. This chain's CDR3 is CASRQLAGGRPQYF. The CDR3 nucleotides are TGTGCCAGCAGACAACTAGCGGGAGGGCGGCCGCAGTACTTC.

The chain joins TRBV27 to TRBJ2-6; D not certain. The germline V gene encodes CDR1 MNHEY and CDR2 SMNVEV (reference sequence). The CDR3 is 16 residues long. Trimming cost V 5 bases and J 0 bases, with 11 bases left between them. The DNA for the CDR3 is TGTGCCAGCAGTCGAAGGTGGTCCTCTGGGGCCAACGTCCTGACTTTC. This gives the protein CASSRRWSSGANVLTF. The full variable domain, in which reference TRBV27 and TRBJ2-6 provide the parts outside the CDR3, is EAQVTQNPRYLITVTGKKLTVTCSQNMNHEYMSWYRQDPGLGLRQIYYSMNVEVTDKGDVPEGYKVSRKEKRNFPLILESPSPNQTSLYFCASSRRWSSGANVLTFGAGSRLTVL.

A few counts support this clonotype. The V call is TRBV5-1, the J call TRBJ2-7; D unclear. The V end was cut by 4 bases, the J end by 2 bases, with 10 bases between. CDR1 and CDR2 from the germline V gene are SGHRS and YFSETQ. CDR3 length: 13 amino acids. The CDR3 bases are TGCGCCAGCAGCCCGGACGTACCCTACGAGCAGTACTTC. This gives the protein CASSPDVPYEQYF.

The chain uses TRBV20-1 and TRBJ1-4; possibly TRBD1 for D (5 bases). CDR1 DFQATT and CDR2 SNEGSKA come from the germline V gene (reference sequence). Trimming left V 3 bases short and J 5 bases short, with 16 bases between. CDR3 size: 15 residues. The CDR3 bases are TGCAGTGCTAGTCTGTCGGGGCCTCTAAATGAAAAACTGTTTTTT. Translating it yields CSASLSGPLNEKLFF.

The gene calls are TRBV25-1 and TRBJ2-7; weak D call: TRBD1 (6 bases). Germline V gene lookup returns CDR1 MGHDK and CDR2 SYGVNS. The CDR3 is 14 amino acids. Trimming cost V 2 bases and J 7 bases, with 15 bases left between them. CDR3 nucleotides: TGTGCCAGCAGTGAACCGGGACAACTACGGGAGCAGTACTTC. Protein: CASSEPGQLREQYF.

This clonotype was picked up a small number of times. The J gene is TRBJ2-1, the V gene TRBV3-1; 11 bases line up with TRBD2. The CDR3 totals 18 residues. The V gene end was trimmed by 3 bases and the J gene end by 0 bases; junction bases not matched to a gene: 7. Looked up from germline, CDR1 is LGHDT and CDR2 is YNNKEL (reference sequence). The CDR3 loop reads CASSQDGLAGLSYNEQFF. In DNA, the CDR3 is TGTGCCAGCAGCCAGGATGGACTAGCGGGTCTCTCCTACAATGAGCAGTTCTTC.

This rearrangement joins TRBV20-1 to TRBJ2-5; 9 positions match TRBD1. V was pared by 5 bases and J by 5 bases, with 3 bases of the junction left unmatched. This CDR3 has 12 amino acids. In germline, CDR1 is DFQATT, CDR2 SNEGSKA (reference sequence). CDR3 region: CSAWTGVETQYF. The CDR3 DNA reads TGCAGTGCTTGGACAGGGGTTGAGACCCAGTACTTC.

V is TRBV28 and J is TRBJ2-4; D is uncertain. Trimming removed 2 bases from V and 0 bases from J, with 5 bases in between. The CDR3 sequence is 14 residues long. The germline CDR1 and CDR2 sequences are MDHEN and SYDVKM. CDR3: CASSLAIAKNIQYF. Written as DNA, the CDR3 is TGTGCCAGCAGTTTAGCGATAGCCAAAAACATTCAGTACTTC.

The V call is TRBV5-1, the J call TRBJ1-1; D is undetermined. The CDR3 spans 14 residues. The V gene's germline CDR1 is SGHRS and CDR2 YFSETQ. V lost 6 bases and J 6 bases, leaving 18 bases between the germline ends. As DNA, the CDR3 is TGCGCCAGCAACTCCGTGCCCCCGGGCGCTGAAGCTTTCTTT. Its protein product is CASNSVPPGAEAFF. Looking up the rest from reference TRBV5-1 and TRBJ1-1 gives the full variable domain: KAGVTQTPRYLIKTRGQQVTLSCSPISGHRSVSWYQQTPGQGLQFLFEYFSETQRNKGNFPGRFSGRQFSNSRSEMNVSTLELGDSALYLCASNSVPPGAEAFFGQGTRLTVV.

The rearrangement uses TRBV6-1 and TRBJ1-1; D is possibly TRBD1 (5 bases). V was pared by 7 bases and J by 3 bases, with 15 bases between. The CDR3 has 14 residues. Germline CDR1 and CDR2: MNHNS and SASEGT. The CDR3 nucleotides read TGTGCCAGCAAGAAGGGGCCCATGGACACTGAAGCTTTCTTT. Protein product: CASKKGPMDTEAFF.

The chain employs TRBV7-2 and TRBJ2-7; 11 nucleotides align to TRBD1. V shed 5 bases and J 4 bases; nucleotides not matched to a gene: 7. The CDR3 length is 15 residues. Germline V gene lookup returns CDR1 SGHTA and CDR2 FQGNSA. CDR3 sequence reads: CASSHRTGGEYEQYF. The CDR3 DNA follows: TGTGCCAGCAGCCACCGGACAGGGGGCGAGTACGAGCAGTACTTC.

J is TRBJ2-1 and V is TRBV5-1, with 12 nucleotides matching TRBD2. Trimming cost V 2 bases and J 0 bases; bases outside gene matches: 12. CDR3 size: 20 residues. The germline V gene encodes CDR1 SGHRS and CDR2 YFSETQ. CDR3 protein: CASSFPSSGRDVISYNEQFF. Written as DNA, the CDR3 is TGCGCCAGCAGCTTTCCGTCTAGCGGGAGGGATGTAATCTCCTACAATGAGCAGTTCTTC.

This clonotype was seen many times. CDR3 bases: TGTGCCAGCGGCAAGAAGGGGGCGAGTGAGACCCAGTACTTC. Residues: CASGKKGASETQYF. The chain uses TRBV11-2 and TRBJ2-5; 7 nucleotides agree with TRBD1. The J segment lost 5 bases and the V segment lost 8 bases, leaving 11 bases of the junction unmatched. Germline V gene lookup returns CDR1 SGHAT and CDR2 FQNNGV. The CDR3 spans 14 residues.

This chain uses TRBV3-1 with TRBJ2-7; 8 bases are a match to TRBD2. Germline V gene sequence: CDR1 LGHDT, CDR2 YNNKEL (reference sequence). Trimming took 1 base from V and 7 from J; bases not matched to a gene: 12. This CDR3 has 16 residues. For the CDR3, the DNA is TGTGCCAGCAGCCAAGGGTCTAGCGGGCGCTATGAGGAGCAGTACTTC. Amino acids: CASSQGSSGRYEEQYF.

This sequence joins TRBV13 and TRBJ2-7; D possibly corresponds to TRBD1 (6 bases). V shed 1 base and J shed 3 bases, with 19 bases lying between them. The germline V gene encodes CDR1 PRHDT and CDR2 FYEKMQ (reference sequence). This CDR3 has 17 amino acids. As DNA, the CDR3 is TGTGCCAGCAGCTTAGAAGGTCGTGGGACACCTTTCTACGAGCAGTACTTC. This sequence encodes CASSLEGRGTPFYEQYF.

The chain combines TRBV11-2 with TRBJ2-2; the match to TRBD1 covers 8 bases. The CDR3 totals 18 residues. J lost 6 bases, V lost 4 bases, and 16 bases had no gene match. CDR1 SGHAT and CDR2 FQNNGV come from the germline V gene. The CDR3 sequence is CASSSRGGRTGNPGELFF. CDR3 DNA: TGTGCCAGCAGCTCGAGAGGGGGCAGGACAGGGAATCCCGGGGAGCTGTTTTTT.

The gene calls are TRBV5-4 and TRBJ2-1; D possibly corresponds to TRBD2 (5 bases). Trimming took 2 bases from V and 8 from J, leaving 11 bases between them. Germline CDR1 and CDR2: SGHNT and YYREEE (reference sequence). This CDR3 region has 13 residues. CDR3 bases: TGTGCCAGCAGCTTAAAGAGGGCGGATGAGCAGTTCTTC. This sequence encodes CASSLKRADEQFF.

The rearrangement uses TRBV5-4 and TRBJ2-2; D call uncertain. The CDR3 spans 14 residues. Germline V gene lookup returns CDR1 SGHNT and CDR2 YYREEE (reference sequence). The germline V and J ends were trimmed by 2 bases and 3 bases, with 8 bases remaining between them. The CDR3 region has the DNA TGTGCCAGCAGCTTTTTACCGGACACCGGGGAGCTGTTTTTT. This gives the protein CASSFLPDTGELFF.

This clonotype was picked up a small number of times. The chain links TRBV12-3 or TRBV12-4 to TRBJ1-5; 8 bases align to TRBD1. Unmatched junction bases numbered 7, after V lost 5 bases and J lost 7 bases. The CDR3 extends over 14 amino acids. Here the CDR3 DNA reads TGTGCCAGCAGTCACACATGGGACAGGCAGCCCCAGCATTTT. Amino acids: CASSHTWDRQPQHF.

This clonotype was counted a few times. The chain couples TRBV5-1 to TRBJ2-7, with 7 bases lining up with TRBD1. After removal of 5 bases from V and 2 bases from J, the junction contained 7 bases not matched to a gene. The CDR3 is 14 residues long. CDR1 is SGHRS and CDR2 is YFSETQ in the germline V gene. The CDR3 is CASRGTVTTYEQYF. CDR3 coding DNA: TGCGCCAGCAGGGGGACAGTGACCACCTACGAGCAGTACTTC.

In the case of this clonotype: A read error may produce the germline difference seen at one junction end. This sequence joins TRBV20-1 and TRBJ1-1; no reliable D call. The CDR3 has 14 amino acids. CDR1 and CDR2 from the germline V gene are DFQATT and SNEGSKA (reference sequence). The CDR3 sequence: CNASNSARGTEAFF. Here the CDR3 DNA reads TGCAATGCTAGCAATTCAGCTCGGGGTACTGAAGCTTTCTTT.

A few counts support this clonotype. The chain links TRBV4-2 to TRBJ2-1; possibly TRBD1 or TRBD2 for D (6 bases each). CDR3 length: 17 residues. Germline-derived CDR1 and CDR2 are LGHNA and YNFKEQ. The V gene lost 4 bases and the J gene lost 0 bases, with 16 bases spanning the gap. In DNA, the CDR3 is TGTGCCAGCAGCCGAGAGGGGGGCGCGAACTCCTACAATGAGCAGTTCTTC. This sequence encodes CASSREGGANSYNEQFF.